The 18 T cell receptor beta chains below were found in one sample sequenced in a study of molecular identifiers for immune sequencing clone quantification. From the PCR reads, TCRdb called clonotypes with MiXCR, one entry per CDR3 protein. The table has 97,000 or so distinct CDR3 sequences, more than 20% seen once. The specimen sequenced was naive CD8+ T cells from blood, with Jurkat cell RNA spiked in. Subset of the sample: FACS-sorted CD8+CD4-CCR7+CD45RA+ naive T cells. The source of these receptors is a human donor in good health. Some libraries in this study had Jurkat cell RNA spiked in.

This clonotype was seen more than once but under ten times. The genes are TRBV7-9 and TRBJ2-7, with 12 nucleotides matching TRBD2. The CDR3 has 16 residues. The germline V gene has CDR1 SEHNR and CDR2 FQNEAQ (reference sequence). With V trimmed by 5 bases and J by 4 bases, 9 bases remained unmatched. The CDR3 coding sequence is TGTGCCAGCAGCAATCTTCTAGCGGGAGGGTCTTACGAGCAGTACTTC. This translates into CASSNLLAGGSYEQYF.

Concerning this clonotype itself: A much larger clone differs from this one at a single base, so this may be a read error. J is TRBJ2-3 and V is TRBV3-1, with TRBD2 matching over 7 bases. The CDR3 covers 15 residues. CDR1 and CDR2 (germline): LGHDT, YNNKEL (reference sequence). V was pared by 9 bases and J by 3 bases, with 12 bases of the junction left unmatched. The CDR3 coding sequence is TGTGCCAGACGTTGGACTAGTAGGTGGACAGATACGCAGTATTTT. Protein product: CARRWTSRWTDTQYF.

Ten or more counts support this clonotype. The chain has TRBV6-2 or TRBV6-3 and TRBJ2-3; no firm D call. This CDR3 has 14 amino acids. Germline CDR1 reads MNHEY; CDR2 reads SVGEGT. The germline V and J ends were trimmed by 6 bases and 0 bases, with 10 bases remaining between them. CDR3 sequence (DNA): TGTGCCAGCAGGGTAGCTCAGAGCACAGATACGCAGTATTTT. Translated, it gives CASRVAQSTDTQYF.

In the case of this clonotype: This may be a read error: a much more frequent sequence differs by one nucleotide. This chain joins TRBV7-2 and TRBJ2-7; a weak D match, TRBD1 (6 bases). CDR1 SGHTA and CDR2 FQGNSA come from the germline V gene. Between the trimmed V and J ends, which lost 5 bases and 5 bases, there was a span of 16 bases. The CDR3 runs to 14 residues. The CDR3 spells CASSTHRADHEQYF. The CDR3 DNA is TGTGCCAGCAGCACTCACAGGGCAGACCACGAGCAGTACTTC.

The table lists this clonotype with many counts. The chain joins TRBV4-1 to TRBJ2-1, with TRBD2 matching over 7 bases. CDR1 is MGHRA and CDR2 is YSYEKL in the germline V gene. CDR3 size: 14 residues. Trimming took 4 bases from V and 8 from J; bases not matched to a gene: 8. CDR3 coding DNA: TGCGCCAGCAGCCCCACGACTAGCCCGGATGAGCAGTTCTTC. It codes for CASSPTTSPDEQFF.

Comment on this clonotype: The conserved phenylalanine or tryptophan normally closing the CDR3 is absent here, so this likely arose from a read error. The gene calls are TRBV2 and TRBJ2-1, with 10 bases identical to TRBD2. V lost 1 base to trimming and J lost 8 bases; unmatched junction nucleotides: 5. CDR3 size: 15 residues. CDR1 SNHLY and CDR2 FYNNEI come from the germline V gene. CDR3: CASSEGVAGGDEQFI. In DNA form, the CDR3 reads TGTGCCAGCAGTGAAGGGGTAGCGGGAGGTGATGAGCAGTTCATC.

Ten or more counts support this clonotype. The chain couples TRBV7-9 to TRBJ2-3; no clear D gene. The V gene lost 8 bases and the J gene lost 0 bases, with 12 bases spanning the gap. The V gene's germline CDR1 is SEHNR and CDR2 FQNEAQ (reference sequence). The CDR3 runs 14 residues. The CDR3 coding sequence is TGTGCCAGCTGGAATAGCTTAAGCACAGATACGCAGTATTTT. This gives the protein CASWNSLSTDTQYF.

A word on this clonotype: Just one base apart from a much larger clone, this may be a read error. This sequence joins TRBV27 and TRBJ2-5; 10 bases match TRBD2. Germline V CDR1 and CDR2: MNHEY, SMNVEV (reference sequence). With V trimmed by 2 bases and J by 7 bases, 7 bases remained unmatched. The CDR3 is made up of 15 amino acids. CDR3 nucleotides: TGTGCCAGCAGTTTAAGAGCGGGGGGGCCAGGGACCCAGTACTTC. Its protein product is CASSLRAGGPGTQYF.

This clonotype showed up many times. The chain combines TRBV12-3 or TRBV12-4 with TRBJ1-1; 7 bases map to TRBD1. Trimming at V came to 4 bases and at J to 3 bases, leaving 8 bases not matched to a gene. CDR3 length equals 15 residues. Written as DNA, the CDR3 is TGTGCCAGCAGTTCGAAGAGGGGGCTGGACACTGAAGCTTTCTTT. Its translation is CASSSKRGLDTEAFF.

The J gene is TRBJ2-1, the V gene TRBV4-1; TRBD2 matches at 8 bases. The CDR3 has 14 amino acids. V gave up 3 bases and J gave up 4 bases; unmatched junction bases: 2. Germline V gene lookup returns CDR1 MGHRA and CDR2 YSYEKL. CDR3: CASSQGTSYNEQFF. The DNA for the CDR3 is TGCGCCAGCAGCCAGGGGACTAGTTACAATGAGCAGTTCTTC.

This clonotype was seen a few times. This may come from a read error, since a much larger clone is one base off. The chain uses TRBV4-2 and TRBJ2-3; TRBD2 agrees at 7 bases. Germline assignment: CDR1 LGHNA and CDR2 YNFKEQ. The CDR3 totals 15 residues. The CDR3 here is CASSQSSGTTDAQYF. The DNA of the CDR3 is TGTGCCAGCAGCCAATCGAGCGGGACGACAGATGCGCAGTATTTT.

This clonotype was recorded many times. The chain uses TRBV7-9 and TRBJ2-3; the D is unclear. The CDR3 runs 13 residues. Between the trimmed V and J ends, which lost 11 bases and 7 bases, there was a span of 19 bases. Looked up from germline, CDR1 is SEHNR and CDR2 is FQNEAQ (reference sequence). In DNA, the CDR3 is TGTGCCGCCGCTCGGGTGATAGAGAATACGCAGTATTTT. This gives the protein CAAARVIENTQYF.

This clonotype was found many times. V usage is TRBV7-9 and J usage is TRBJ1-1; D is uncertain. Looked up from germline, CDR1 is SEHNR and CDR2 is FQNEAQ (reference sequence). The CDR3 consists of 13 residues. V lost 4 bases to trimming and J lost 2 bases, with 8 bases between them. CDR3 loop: CASSSTPNTEAFF. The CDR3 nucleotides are TGTGCCAGCAGCTCCACCCCCAACACTGAAGCTTTCTTT.

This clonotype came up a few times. Here the CDR3 DNA reads TGTGCCAGCAGCGAACTAGCGGGAGATAGCGGGGAGCTGTTTTTT. Residues: CASSELAGDSGELFF. The chain couples TRBV9 to TRBJ2-2; 11 nucleotides line up with TRBD2. This CDR3 is built from 15 residues. In germline, CDR1 is SGDLS, CDR2 YYNGEE. V gave up 3 bases and J gave up 7 bases; unmatched junction bases: 5.

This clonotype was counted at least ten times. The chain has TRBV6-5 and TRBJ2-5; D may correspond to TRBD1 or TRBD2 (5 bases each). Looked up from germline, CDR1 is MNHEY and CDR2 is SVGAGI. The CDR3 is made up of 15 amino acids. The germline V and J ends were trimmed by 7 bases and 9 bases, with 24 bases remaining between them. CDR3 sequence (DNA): TGTGCCAGCACCCCCTCTTTTGACATATGGGACGCCCAGTACTTC. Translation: CASTPSFDIWDAQYF.

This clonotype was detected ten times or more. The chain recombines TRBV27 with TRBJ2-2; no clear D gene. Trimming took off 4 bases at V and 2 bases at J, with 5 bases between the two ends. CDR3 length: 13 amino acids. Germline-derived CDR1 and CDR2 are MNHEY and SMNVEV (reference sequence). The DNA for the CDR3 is TGTGCCAGCAGTTCGGTCAACACCGGGGAGCTGTTTTTT. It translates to CASSSVNTGELFF.

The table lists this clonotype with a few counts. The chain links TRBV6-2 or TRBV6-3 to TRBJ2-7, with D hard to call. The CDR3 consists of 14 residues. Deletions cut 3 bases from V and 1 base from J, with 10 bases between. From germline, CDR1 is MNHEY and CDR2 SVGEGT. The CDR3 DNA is TGTGCCAGCAGTTATTCATCCAGATCCTACGAGCAGTACTTC. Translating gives CASSYSSRSYEQYF.

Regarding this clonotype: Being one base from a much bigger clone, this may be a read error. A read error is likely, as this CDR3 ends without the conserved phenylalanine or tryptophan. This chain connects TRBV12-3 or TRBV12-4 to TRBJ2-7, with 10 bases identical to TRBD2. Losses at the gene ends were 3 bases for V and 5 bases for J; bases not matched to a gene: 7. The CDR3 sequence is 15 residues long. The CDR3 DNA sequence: TGTGCCAGCAGTTTTTCTTCGGGACTAGCGCACGAGCAGTACTCC. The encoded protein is CASSFSSGLAHEQYS.